Many counts were recorded for the clone carrying this T cell receptor beta chain. The antigen is undetermined. This specimen comes from a study of regulatory T cells in long-lasting Graves disease. Whole-study results and caveats: Peripheral blood, not thyroid tissue, was the sole material studied. Persistent disease exhibited a predilection for TRBV28, TRBJ1-2 and TRBJ2-5.

Investigators prepared the TCR beta libraries by applying iRepertoire HTBI primers and Arm-PCR of CDR3 regions. Study processing details: Identified segments across samples numbered 60 or so TRBV and over 13 TRBJ. TCRdb used MiXCR to reprocess the multiplex PCR reads, holding one entry per CDR3 protein. The V and J calls and clone size are TCRdb's, not the authors'. The sample holds approximately 400,000 distinct CDR3 sequences; about 14% are singletons and the top ten take approximately 21%. Per the germline V gene, CDR1 is MNHEY and CDR2 is SMNVEV (reference sequence). V gave up 6 bases and J gave up 0 bases, with 8 bases separating them. The CDR3 extends over 13 amino acids. Stated time point: newly diagnosed GD, antithyroid drugs for less than 3 months. RNA isolated from PBMCs was used to make the TCR library. Peripheral blood, nine milliliters of it, was drawn into EDTA tubes.

This chain links TRBV27 with TRBJ1-1; no definite D call. The sample in question was peripheral blood mononuclear cells (PBMCs), obtained at new diagnosis, from a patient treated with antithyroid drugs. The sequence was obtained from a female donor with Graves disease. The CDR3 DNA follows: TGTGCCAGCAGGAACCTTTTGAACACTGAAGCTTTCTTT. Translation gives CASRNLLNTEAFF.